These 23 T cell receptor beta chains were sequenced from one sample in a study of OX40 agonist ivuxolimab in advanced cancers. Library creation used the immunoSEQ multiplex PCR assay. TCRdb provides this immuneACCESS table in a form limited to in-frame rearrangements. Some clones are lacking; in checked studies, under half of them reflect an unresolved V gene, and why the rest are absent is not known. Present in this sample are about 58,000 clones, roughly four fifths of which were seen just once. Of the sample, roughly 0.68% falls within the top ten clones. The specimen was CD4+ or CD8+ T cells sorted from blood, collected in a trial of the OX40 agonist ivuxolimab. These receptors were collected from an adult with an advanced solid tumor such as melanoma, head and neck, liver or kidney cancer.

V gene TRBV25-1 combines with J gene TRBJ1-2; tentatively, D is TRBD1 (6 bases). This CDR3 is built from 15 residues. V lost 0 bases and J 6 bases, leaving 14 bases between the germline ends. Germline V gene sequence: CDR1 MGHDK, CDR2 SYGVNS. This CDR3 reads CASSEYVLGGNGYTF. CDR3 DNA sequence: TGTGCCAGCAGTGAATATGTACTAGGGGGTAATGGCTACACCTTC.

V usage is TRBV27 and J usage is TRBJ1-4; D not resolved. Germline V gene sequence: CDR1 MNHEY, CDR2 SMNVEV (reference sequence). The CDR3 spans 17 residues. Trimming pared 2 bases from V and 8 bases from J, leaving 21 bases between. The CDR3 spells CASSLPQERGRVEKLFF. The CDR3 DNA reads as TGTGCCAGCAGTTTACCTCAGGAGCGCGGGAGGGTGGAAAAACTGTTTTTT.

This chain connects TRBV7-7 to TRBJ2-5; 13 bases are shared with TRBD2. The CDR3 length is 15 residues. Germline assignment: CDR1 SSHAT and CDR2 FNYEAQ (reference sequence). Trimming took 3 bases from V and 2 from J; bases not matched to a gene: 0. The CDR3 nucleotides are TGTGCCAGCAGCTTGACTAGCGGGGGGCAAGAGACCCAGTACTTC. Translation: CASSLTSGGQETQYF.

V and J are TRBV7-2 and TRBJ2-4; the D gene is possibly TRBD1 (6 bases). The CDR3 spans 13 residues. V was shortened by 5 bases and J by 8 bases, with 13 bases between the two germline ends. CDR1 is SGHTA, CDR2 FQGNSA, per germline. The chain's CDR3 is CASSIQGVDIQYF. The CDR3 nucleotides are TGTGCCAGCAGCATACAGGGCGTGGACATTCAGTACTTC.

This chain links TRBV5-4 with TRBJ2-3; D is undetermined. The CDR3 runs to 16 residues. V was cut by 0 bases and J by 0 bases, with 11 bases left in between. Germline V gene sequence: CDR1 SGHNT, CDR2 YYREEE (reference sequence). CDR3 loop: CASSLALGGSTDTQYF. The CDR3, as DNA: TGTGCCAGCAGCTTGGCCTTGGGCGGTAGCACAGATACGCAGTATTTT.

This clone was seen more than once but under ten times. This chain uses TRBV7-6 with TRBJ2-5; D could derive from TRBD1 or TRBD2 (5 bases each). CDR1 SGHVS and CDR2 FNYEAQ come from the germline V gene. CDR3 length equals 13 residues. Between the trimmed V and J ends, which lost 5 bases and 2 bases, there was a span of 9 bases. CDR3 sequence reads: CASSDGTQETQYF. CDR3 nucleotides: TGTGCCAGCAGCGATGGGACGCAAGAGACCCAGTACTTC.

The CDR3 nucleotides are TGTGCCATCCACCGACCCTTGGCCCTCGAGCAGTACTTC. This encodes CAIHRPLALEQYF. This sequence joins TRBV6-5 and TRBJ2-7, with D unclear. The CDR3 has 13 residues. V gave up 10 bases and J gave up 6 bases, with 19 bases separating them. Per germline, CDR1 MNHEY and CDR2 SVGAGI.

The chain has TRBV18 and TRBJ2-3; possible D gene TRBD2, 6 bases. The V end was cut by 3 bases, the J end by 5 bases, with 15 bases between. The CDR3 runs to 15 residues. Germline CDR1 KGHSH, CDR2 LQKENI. The CDR3 sequence is CASSPGGAGQDTQYF. The CDR3 DNA follows: TGTGCCAGCTCACCTGGAGGGGCCGGGCAAGATACGCAGTATTTT.

V usage is TRBV5-5 and J usage is TRBJ1-2; D not resolved. The CDR3 spans 17 residues. Trimming cost V 4 bases and J 2 bases, with 21 bases left between them. Per germline, CDR1 SGHKS and CDR2 YYEKEE (reference sequence). CDR3 amino acids: CASSPIDSTPRNYGYTF. The DNA of the CDR3 is TGTGCCAGCAGCCCAATCGACTCTACCCCTCGAAACTATGGCTACACCTTC.

The genes are TRBV2 and TRBJ1-2, with D perhaps TRBD1 (5 bases). Germline assignment: CDR1 SNHLY and CDR2 FYNNEI. V was shortened by 8 bases and J by 0 bases, with 16 bases between the two germline ends. The CDR3 contains 15 residues. The CDR3 bases are TGTGCCAGCCAACAGGAGCCTGTATCTAACTATGGCTACACCTTC. As protein: CASQQEPVSNYGYTF.

V gene TRBV7-9 combines with J gene TRBJ2-6; weak D call: TRBD2 (5 bases). Per germline, CDR1 SEHNR and CDR2 FQNEAQ (reference sequence). Deletions cut 2 bases from V and 2 bases from J, with 19 bases between. This CDR3 spans 19 amino acids. CDR3 region: CASSLSSWRQGPGANVLTF. The CDR3 coding sequence is TGTGCCAGCAGCTTAAGCTCCTGGAGGCAAGGGCCTGGGGCCAACGTCCTGACTTTC.

The chain combines TRBV11-3 with TRBJ2-3; weak D call: TRBD2 (6 bases). Germline CDR1 reads SGHNT; CDR2 reads YENEEA. The CDR3 totals 13 residues. Trimming took off 2 bases at V and 7 bases at J, with 10 bases between the two ends. The CDR3 bases are TGTGCCAGCAGCTTATTACTAGCTAATACGCAGTATTTT. This codes for CASSLLLANTQYF.

The V gene is TRBV18, the J gene TRBJ2-1; 11 bases fit TRBD2. The CDR3 totals 14 residues. The V gene's germline CDR1 is KGHSH and CDR2 LQKENI. V trimming: 6 bases; J trimming: 6 bases; junction bases outside the gene matches: 4. CDR3 amino acids: CASSSGGAGNEQFF. The CDR3 DNA sequence: TGTGCCAGCTCTAGCGGGGGGGCTGGCAATGAGCAGTTCTTC. The variable domain in full, completed from reference TRBV18 and TRBJ2-1, reads NAGVMQNPRHLVRRRGQEARLRCSPMKGHSHVYWYRQLPEEGLKFMVYLQKENIIDESGMPKERFSAEFPKEGPSILRIQQVVRGDSAAYFCASSSGGAGNEQFFGPGTRLTVL.

The chain uses TRBV21-1 and TRBJ2-3; TRBD2, the table's D call, was not compared with the DNA. TRBV21-1 represents a pseudogene. The CDR3 contains 15 residues. The CDR3 region is CASSKRSGGTDTQYF. The CDR3, as DNA: TGTGCCAGCAGCAAACGATCGGGGGGCACAGATACGCAGTATTTT.

The J gene is TRBJ1-2, the V gene TRBV5-5; weak D call: TRBD1 (6 bases). This CDR3 region has 15 residues. Trimming pared 4 bases from V and 0 bases from J, leaving 13 bases between. CDR1 and CDR2 (germline): SGHKS, YYEKEE (reference sequence). In DNA, the CDR3 is TGTGCCAGCAGCCCGCAGGGGAACCCTAACTATGGCTACACCTTC. Amino acids: CASSPQGNPNYGYTF.

J is TRBJ2-7 and V is TRBV19; 7 bases align to TRBD1. This CDR3 has 14 amino acids. CDR1 is LNHDA, CDR2 SQIVND, per germline (reference sequence). V lost 5 bases and J lost 3; bases outside the gene matches: 7. The CDR3 DNA reads as TGTGCCAGTAGTTTAACAGGGGACGGCTACGAGCAGTACTTC. It translates to CASSLTGDGYEQYF.

Here the CDR3 DNA reads TGTGCCAGTAGAGAGGGGGCGGAGCAGTACTTC. Translating it yields CASREGAEQYF. The genes are TRBV7-9 and TRBJ2-7, with 7 bases that match TRBD1. Germline V lookup: CDR1 SEHNR, CDR2 FQNEAQ (reference sequence). The V gene end was trimmed by 9 bases and the J gene end by 7 bases; junction bases not matched to a gene: 6. This CDR3 region has 11 residues. The full variable domain, in which reference TRBV7-9 and TRBJ2-7 provide the parts outside the CDR3, is DTGVSQNPRHKITKRGQNVTFRCDPISEHNRLYWYRQTLGQGPEFLTYFQNEAQLEKSRLLSDRFSAERPKGSFSTLEIQRTEQGDSAMYLCASREGAEQYFGPGTRLTVT.

The rearrangement uses TRBV19 and TRBJ2-7, with TRBD2 matching over 7 bases. Unmatched junction bases numbered 7, after V lost 2 bases and J lost 9 bases. This CDR3 region has 13 residues. CDR1 LNHDA and CDR2 SQIVND come from the germline V gene (reference sequence). The CDR3 sequence is CASSINEGRVQYF. For the CDR3, the DNA is TGTGCCAGTAGTATAAACGAAGGGAGGGTGCAGTACTTC. The variable domain in full, completed from reference TRBV19 and TRBJ2-7, reads DGGITQSPKYLFRKEGQNVTLSCEQNLNHDAMYWYRQDPGQGLRLIYYSQIVNDFQKGDIAEGYSVSREKKESFPLTVTSAQKNPTAFYLCASSINEGRVQYFGPGTRLTVT.

The chain uses TRBV7-9 and TRBJ2-7, with TRBD1 matching 7 bases. The V segment lost 2 bases and the J segment 2 bases; nucleotides outside the gene matches: 3. This CDR3 spans 14 amino acids. Germline CDR1 is SEHNR and CDR2 is FQNEAQ (reference sequence). CDR3: CASSLIGTAYEQYF. The CDR3 DNA reads TGTGCCAGCAGCTTAATCGGGACAGCCTACGAGCAGTACTTC.

In this sample, this clone turned up once. This chain uses TRBV2 with TRBJ2-2; a weak D match, TRBD1 (5 bases). Trimming left V 4 bases short and J 0 bases short, with 9 bases between. Germline CDR1 SNHLY, CDR2 FYNNEI. The CDR3 length is 15 residues. CDR3 amino acids: CASSAGHTNTGELFF. Written as DNA, the CDR3 is TGTGCCAGCAGTGCAGGGCATACGAACACCGGGGAGCTGTTTTTT.

The V call is TRBV10-3, the J call TRBJ1-1; TRBD1 agrees at 10 bases. CDR1 and CDR2 from the germline V gene are ENHRY and SYGVKD. This CDR3 contains 14 residues. V was pared by 8 bases and J by 8 bases, with 11 bases of the junction left unmatched. The CDR3 bases are TGTGCCATCGGGGTTCCGGGACAGGGGCCCGAAGCTTTCTTT. It specifies CAIGVPGQGPEAFF.

The rearrangement joins TRBV9 to TRBJ2-1, with 13 bases identical to TRBD2. V lost 3 bases and J lost 4; bases outside the gene matches: 1. The CDR3 sequence is 15 residues long. Per the germline V gene, CDR1 is SGDLS and CDR2 is YYNGEE. This CDR3 is CASSAGLAGYNEQFF. In DNA form, the CDR3 reads TGTGCCAGCAGCGCGGGACTAGCGGGGTACAATGAGCAGTTCTTC.

This clone appeared a few times. The J gene is TRBJ2-3, the V gene TRBV5-4; 9 positions match TRBD2. J lost 0 bases, V lost 9 bases, and 11 bases had no gene match. The V gene's germline CDR1 is SGHNT and CDR2 YYREEE (reference sequence). CDR3 length: 16 amino acids. This chain's CDR3 is CAINTRAGGSTDTQYF. CDR3 nucleotides: TGTGCCATCAACACCAGAGCGGGGGGAAGCACAGATACGCAGTATTTT.